Described below is a single T cell receptor (beta chain) sequence and its context. As yet, its antigen is unknown. The data were taken from a study of cytomegalovirus exposure and HLA in healthy donors. Broader study findings: In vitro checks showed that a few CMV-associated chains really do target CMV antigens. The study labeled 164 TCR beta chains cytomegalovirus-associated.

The CDR3 is made up of 14 amino acids. With 4 bases removed from V and 4 bases from J, the gap between germline ends came to 10 bases. The germline V gene encodes CDR1 SGHTA and CDR2 FQGNSA. The table came from immunoSEQ multiplex PCR; TCRdb's copy has only in-frame clones and leaves some out. Among about 64,000 clones, 85% to 95% were seen once, and the ten largest hold about 6%. This sequence originates from a woman younger than 30 in good health and CMV-seropositive. This rearrangement joins TRBV7-2 to TRBJ1-4; weak D call: TRBD1 (6 bases). Sequencing used PBMCs. CDR3 in DNA: TGTGCCAGCAGCTCTGGGGGCGATAATGAAAAACTGTTTTTT. Translation gives CASSSGGDNEKLFF.